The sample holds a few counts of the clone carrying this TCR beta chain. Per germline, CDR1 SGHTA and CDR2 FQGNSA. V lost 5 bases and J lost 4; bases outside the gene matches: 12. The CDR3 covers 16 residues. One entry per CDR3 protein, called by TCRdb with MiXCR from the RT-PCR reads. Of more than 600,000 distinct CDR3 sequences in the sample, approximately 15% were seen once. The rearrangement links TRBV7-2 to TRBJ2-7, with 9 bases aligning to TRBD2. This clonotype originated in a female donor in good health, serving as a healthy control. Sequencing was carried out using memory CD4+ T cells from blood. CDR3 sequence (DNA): TGTGCCAGCAGCCCGGGGCCTAGCGGGGTCAGTTACGAGCAGTACTTC. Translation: CASSPGPSGVSYEQYF. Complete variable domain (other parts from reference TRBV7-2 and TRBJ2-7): GAGVSQSPSNKVTEKGKDVELRCDPISGHTALYWYRQSLGQGLEFLIYFQGNSAPDKSGLPSDRFSAERTGGSVSTLTIQRTQQEDSAVYLCASSPGPSGVSYEQYFGPGTRLTVT.